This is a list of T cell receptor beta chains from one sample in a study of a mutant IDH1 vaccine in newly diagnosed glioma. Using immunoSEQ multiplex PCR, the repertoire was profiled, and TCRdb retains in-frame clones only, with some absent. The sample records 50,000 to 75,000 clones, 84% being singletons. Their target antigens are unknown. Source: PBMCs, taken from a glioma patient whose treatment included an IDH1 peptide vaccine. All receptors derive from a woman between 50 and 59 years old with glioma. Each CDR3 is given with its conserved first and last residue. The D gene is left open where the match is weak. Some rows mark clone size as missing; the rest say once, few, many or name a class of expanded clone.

TGCAGCGTTTCAAGCGGGGGTAGCACAGATACGCAGTATTTT | CSVSSGGSTDTQYF | TRBJ2-3 | TRBD2 | - | TRBV29-1
TGTGCCAGCAGTTACTCCGGGGACAGGGAAGATGGCTACACCTTC | CASSYSGDREDGYTF | TRBJ1-2 | TRBD1 | - | TRBV6-5
TGTGCCAGCAGCTTAGCCTCCGTCGGAGCTGGCTACACCTTC | CASSLASVGAGYTF | TRBJ1-2 | - | - | TRBV11-3
TGTGCCAGCAGCCTCTACCGGGACAGGGTGAATTCACCCCTCCACTTT | CASSLYRDRVNSPLHF | TRBJ1-6 | TRBD1 | - | TRBV4-2
TGTGCCAGCGGAGCAGGTGTCTATGGCTACACCTTC | CASGAGVYGYTF | TRBJ1-2 | - | - | TRBV6-6
TGCGCCAGCAGCGAGCGGGACGTTTGCTACTTC | CASSERDVCYF | TRBJ2-7 | TRBD2 | - | TRBV5-1
TGTGCCAGCAGCTTAGGGGGACTGAACACTGAAGCTTTCTTT | CASSLGGLNTEAFF | TRBJ1-1 | - | - | TRBV7-2
TGTGCCAGCAGCCACTCAGAAGTCTCTGGGGCCAACGTCCTGACTTTC | CASSHSEVSGANVLTF | TRBJ2-6 | - | - | TRBV4-2
TGCGCCAGCAGCACCTGGACTAGCGGGGGGCAAGAGACCCAGTACTTC | CASSTWTSGGQETQYF | TRBJ2-5 | TRBD2 | - | TRBV5-1
TGTGCCAGCGGGGGGAGGGAGCGTGACCTGTTTTTT | CASGGRERDLFF | TRBJ1-4 | - | - | TRBV28
TGTGCCAGCAGGACAGAGACAGGGGACTTCTATGGCTACACCTTC | CASRTETGDFYGYTF | TRBJ1-2 | TRBD1 | once | TRBV28
TGTGCCAGCAGCTCACTAGCGGGGGGTACCTACGAGCAGTACTTC | CASSSLAGGTYEQYF | TRBJ2-7 | TRBD2 | - | TRBV7-2
TGTGCCAGCTCACGGGGGACAGTCAATCAGCCCCAGCATTTT | CASSRGTVNQPQHF | TRBJ1-5 | TRBD1 | - | TRBV18
TGTGCCAGCAGTTCACTCGGACACGCCGGAAAACTGTTTTTT | CASSSLGHAGKLFF | TRBJ1-4 | - | - | TRBV6-6
TGTGCCAGCAGCTTAGGTGAACAGGAGACCCAGTACTTC | CASSLGEQETQYF | TRBJ2-5 | - | - | TRBV11-3
TGTGCCAGTAGCAGACTAGCGGGGATTCACGAGCAGTACTTC | CASSRLAGIHEQYF | TRBJ2-7 | TRBD2 | - | TRBV11-1
TGTGCCTGGAGTCCAACGGGACGGAAAAACAATGAGCAGTTCTTC | CAWSPTGRKNNEQFF | TRBJ2-1 | - | once | TRBV30
TGTGCCAGCACCCCTCTATTGACGGTGGCGGGGGGGGCCAACGTCCTGACTTTC | CASTPLLTVAGGANVLTF | TRBJ2-6 | - | once | TRBV27
TGTGCCACCGGGACTAGCGGGGGCAAAACAGATACGCAGTATTTT | CATGTSGGKTDTQYF | TRBJ2-3 | TRBD2 | - | TRBV10-3
TGTGCCTGGAGTGAAGCTGGAAACACCATATATTTT | CAWSEAGNTIYF | TRBJ1-3 | - | - | TRBV30
TGTGCCAGCAGCCGCCAGGGAGGGGGCGCTGGGTACACTGAAGCTTTCTTT | CASSRQGGGAGYTEAFF | TRBJ1-1 | TRBD1 | - | TRBV7-9
TGTGCCAGCAGCTTGACAGGGGGAGGCTATGGCTACACCTTC | CASSLTGGGYGYTF | TRBJ1-2 | TRBD1 | - | TRBV5-4
TGTGCCAGCAGCTCGACGACTAGCGGGGAACATACGCAGTATTTT | CASSSTTSGEHTQYF | TRBJ2-3 | TRBD2 | - | TRBV7-3
TGTGCCAGCAGCTACGATCAGCCCCAGCATTTT | CASSYDQPQHF | TRBJ1-5 | - | - | TRBV6-6
TGTGCCAGCAGCGTAGCATCTATCTCCTACAATGAGCAGTTCTTC | CASSVASISYNEQFF | TRBJ2-1 | - | once | TRBV9
TGTGCCAGCAGTTACGTTGACAGCCTAAATTCACCCCTCCACTTT | CASSYVDSLNSPLHF | TRBJ1-6 | - | - | TRBV6-6
TGTGCCAGCAGTACCTCAGGGTCGGGCGGCACTGAAGCTTTCTTT | CASSTSGSGGTEAFF | TRBJ1-1 | - | - | TRBV6-5
TGCGCCAGCAGCTTGGACAGGTTCCCAGGTGTCCAGTTCTTC | CASSLDRFPGVQFF | TRBJ2-1 | - | - | TRBV5-1